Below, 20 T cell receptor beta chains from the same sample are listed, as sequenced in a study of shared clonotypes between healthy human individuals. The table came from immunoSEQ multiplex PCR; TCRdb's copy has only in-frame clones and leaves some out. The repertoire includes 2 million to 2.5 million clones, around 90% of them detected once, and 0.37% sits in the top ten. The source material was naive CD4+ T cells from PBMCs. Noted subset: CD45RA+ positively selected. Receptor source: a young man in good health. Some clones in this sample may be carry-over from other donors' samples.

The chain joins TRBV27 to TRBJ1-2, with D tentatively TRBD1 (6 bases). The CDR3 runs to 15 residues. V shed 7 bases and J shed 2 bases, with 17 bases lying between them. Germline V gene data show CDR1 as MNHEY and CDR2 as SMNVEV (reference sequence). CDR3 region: CASTLTITGNYGYTF. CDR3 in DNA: TGTGCCAGCACCTTGACCATCACAGGGAACTATGGCTACACCTTC.

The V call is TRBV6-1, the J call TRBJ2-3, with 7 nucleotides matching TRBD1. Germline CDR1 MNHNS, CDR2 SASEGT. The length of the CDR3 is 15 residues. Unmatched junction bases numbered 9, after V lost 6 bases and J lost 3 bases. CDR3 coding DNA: TGTGCCAGCAGGAGAATCAGGGGGAGAACAGATACGCAGTATTTT. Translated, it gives CASRRIRGRTDTQYF.

Here the CDR3 DNA reads TGTGCCACCAGCAGGGCCCGGGGGCTGGACACTGAAGCTTTCTTT. It translates to CATSRARGLDTEAFF. The V and J genes are TRBV15 and TRBJ1-1; tentative D call: TRBD1 (6 bases). Trimming stripped 3 bases from V and 3 bases from J, with 14 bases between. The CDR3 has 15 amino acids. CDR1 and CDR2 from the germline V gene are LNHNV and YYDKDF (reference sequence).

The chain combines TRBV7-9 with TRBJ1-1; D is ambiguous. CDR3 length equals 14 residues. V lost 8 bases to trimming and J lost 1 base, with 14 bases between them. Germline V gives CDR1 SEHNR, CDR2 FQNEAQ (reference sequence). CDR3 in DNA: TGTGCCAGCCTCCCGAGTACGGCGAACACTGAAGCTTTCTTT. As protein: CASLPSTANTEAFF. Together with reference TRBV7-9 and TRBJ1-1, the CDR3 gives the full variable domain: DTGVSQNPRHKITKRGQNVTFRCDPISEHNRLYWYRQTLGQGPEFLTYFQNEAQLEKSRLLSDRFSAERPKGSFSTLEIQRTEQGDSAMYLCASLPSTANTEAFFGQGTRLTVV.

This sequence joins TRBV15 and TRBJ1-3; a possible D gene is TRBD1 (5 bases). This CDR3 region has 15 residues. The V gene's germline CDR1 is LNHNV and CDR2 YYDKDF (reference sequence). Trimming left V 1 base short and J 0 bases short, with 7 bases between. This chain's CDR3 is CATSRAGGSGNTIYF. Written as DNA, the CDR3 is TGTGCCACCAGCAGAGCGGGGGGCTCTGGAAACACCATATATTTT. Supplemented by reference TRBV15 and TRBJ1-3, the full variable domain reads DAMVIQNPRYQVTQFGKPVTLSCSQTLNHNVMYWYQQKSSQAPKLLFHYYDKDFNNEADTPDNFQSRRPNTSFCFLDIRSPGLGDTAMYLCATSRAGGSGNTIYFGEGSWLTVV.

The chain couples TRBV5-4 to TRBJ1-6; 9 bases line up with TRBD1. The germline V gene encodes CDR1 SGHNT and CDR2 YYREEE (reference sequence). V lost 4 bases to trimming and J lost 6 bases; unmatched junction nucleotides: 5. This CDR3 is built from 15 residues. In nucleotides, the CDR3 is TGTGCCAGCAGCCGATCGGACAGGGGTAATTCACCCCTCCACTTT. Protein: CASSRSDRGNSPLHF.

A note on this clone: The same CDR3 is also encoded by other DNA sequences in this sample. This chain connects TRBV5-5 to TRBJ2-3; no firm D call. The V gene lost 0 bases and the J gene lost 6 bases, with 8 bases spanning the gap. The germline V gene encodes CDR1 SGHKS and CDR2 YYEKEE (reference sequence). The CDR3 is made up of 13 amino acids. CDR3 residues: CASSLATADTQYF. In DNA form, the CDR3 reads TGTGCCAGCAGCTTGGCCACCGCGGATACGCAGTATTTT.

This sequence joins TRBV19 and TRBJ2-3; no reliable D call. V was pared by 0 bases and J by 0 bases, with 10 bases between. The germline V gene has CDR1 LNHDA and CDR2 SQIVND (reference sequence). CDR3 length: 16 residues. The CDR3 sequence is CASSIDNVGSTDTQYF. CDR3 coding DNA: TGTGCCAGTAGTATAGATAATGTTGGCAGCACAGATACGCAGTATTTT.

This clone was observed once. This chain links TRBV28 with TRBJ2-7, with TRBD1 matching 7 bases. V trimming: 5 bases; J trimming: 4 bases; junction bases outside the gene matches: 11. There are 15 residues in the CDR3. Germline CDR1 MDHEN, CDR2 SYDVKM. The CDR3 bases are TGTGCCAGCAGTCAAAAGACAGGGTGGGGATACGAGCAGTACTTC. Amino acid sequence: CASSQKTGWGYEQYF.

CDR3 amino acids: CASSLRDTRSWYF. DNA for the CDR3: TGTGCCAGCAGTTTAAGGGACACCCGATCGTGGTACTTC. The genes are TRBV28 and TRBJ2-7; D possibly corresponds to TRBD1 (6 bases). The V end was cut by 2 bases, the J end by 12 bases, with 17 bases between. The germline gives CDR1 MDHEN, CDR2 SYDVKM. This CDR3 has 13 residues.

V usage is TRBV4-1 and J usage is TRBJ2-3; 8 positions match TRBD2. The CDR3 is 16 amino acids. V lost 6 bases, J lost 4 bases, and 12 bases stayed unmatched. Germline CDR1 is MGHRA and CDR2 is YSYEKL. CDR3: CASRPLGREVADTQYF. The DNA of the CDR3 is TGCGCCAGCAGGCCTTTGGGGCGGGAGGTAGCAGATACGCAGTATTTT.

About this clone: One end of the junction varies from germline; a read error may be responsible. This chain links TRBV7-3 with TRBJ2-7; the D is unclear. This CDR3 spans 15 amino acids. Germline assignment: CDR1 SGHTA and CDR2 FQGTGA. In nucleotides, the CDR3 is TGTGTCAGCAGCCTAGACCGACCCCTAGCCTACGAGCAGTACTTC. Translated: CVSSLDRPLAYEQYF.

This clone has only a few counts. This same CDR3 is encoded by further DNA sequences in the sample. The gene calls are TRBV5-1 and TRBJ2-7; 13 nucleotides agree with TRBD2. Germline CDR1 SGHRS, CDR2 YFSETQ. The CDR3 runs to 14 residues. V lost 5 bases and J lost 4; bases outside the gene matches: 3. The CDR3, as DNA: TGCGCCAGCAGTCGGACTAGCGGGAGTTACGAGCAGTACTTC. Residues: CASSRTSGSYEQYF.

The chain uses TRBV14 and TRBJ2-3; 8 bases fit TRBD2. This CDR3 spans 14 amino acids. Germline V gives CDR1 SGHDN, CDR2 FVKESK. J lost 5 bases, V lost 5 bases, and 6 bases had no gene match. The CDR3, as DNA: TGTGCCAGCAGCTCCGGGACTAGGGTAGATACGCAGTATTTT. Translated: CASSSGTRVDTQYF.

The CDR3 sequence: CASSPQGRNEQFF. CDR3 nucleotides: TGTGCCAGCAGTCCACAGGGGAGGAATGAGCAGTTCTTC. The V call is TRBV28, the J call TRBJ2-1; possible D gene TRBD1, 7 bases. V lost 5 bases and J lost 7, with 12 bases in between. The CDR3 spans 13 residues. The germline CDR1 and CDR2 sequences are MDHEN and SYDVKM. Variable domain in full (rest from reference TRBV28 and TRBJ2-1): DVKVTQSSRYLVKRTGEKVFLECVQDMDHENMFWYRQDPGLGLRLIYFSYDVKMKEKGDIPEGYSVSREKKERFSLILESASTNQTSMYLCASSPQGRNEQFFGPGTRLTVL.

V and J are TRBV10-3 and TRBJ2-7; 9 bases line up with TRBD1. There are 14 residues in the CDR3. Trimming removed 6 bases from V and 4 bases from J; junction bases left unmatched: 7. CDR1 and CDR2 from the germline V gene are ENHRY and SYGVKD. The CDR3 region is CAIRTGTGTYEQYF. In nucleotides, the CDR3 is TGTGCCATCAGAACCGGGACAGGGACGTACGAGCAGTACTTC.

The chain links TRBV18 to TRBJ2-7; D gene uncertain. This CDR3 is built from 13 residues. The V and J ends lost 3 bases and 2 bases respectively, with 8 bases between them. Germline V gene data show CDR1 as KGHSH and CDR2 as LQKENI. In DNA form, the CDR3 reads TGTGCCAGCTCACCCGACGGACCCTACGAGCAGTACTTC. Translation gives CASSPDGPYEQYF.

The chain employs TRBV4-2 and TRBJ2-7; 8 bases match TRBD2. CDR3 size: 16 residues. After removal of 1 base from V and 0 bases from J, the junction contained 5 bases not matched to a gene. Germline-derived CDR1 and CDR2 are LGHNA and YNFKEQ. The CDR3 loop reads CASSQAGSGSSYEQYF. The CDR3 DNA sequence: TGTGCCAGCAGCCAAGCTGGAAGCGGGAGCTCCTACGAGCAGTACTTC.

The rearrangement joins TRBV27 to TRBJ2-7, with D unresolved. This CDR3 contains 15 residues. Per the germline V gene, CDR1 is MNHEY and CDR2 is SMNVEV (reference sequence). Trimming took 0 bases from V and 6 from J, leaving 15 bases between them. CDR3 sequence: CASSLSLGWIGEQYF. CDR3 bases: TGTGCCAGCAGTTTATCGTTGGGGTGGATCGGCGAGCAGTACTTC.

CDR3 region: CASSGGTAATNEKLFF. The CDR3 nucleotides read TGTGCCAGCAGCGGAGGGACCGCGGCAACTAATGAAAAACTGTTTTTT. This rearrangement joins TRBV5-6 to TRBJ1-4; D might be TRBD1 (5 bases). With 4 bases removed from V and 0 bases from J, the gap between germline ends came to 13 bases. In germline, CDR1 is SGHDT, CDR2 YYEEEE. The CDR3 totals 16 residues.